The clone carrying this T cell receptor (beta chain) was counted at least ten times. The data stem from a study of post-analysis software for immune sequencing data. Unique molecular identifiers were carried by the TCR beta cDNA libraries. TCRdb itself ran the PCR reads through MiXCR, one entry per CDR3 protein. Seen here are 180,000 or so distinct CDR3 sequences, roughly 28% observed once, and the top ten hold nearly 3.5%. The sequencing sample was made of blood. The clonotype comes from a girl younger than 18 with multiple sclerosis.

CDR3 protein: CSVGTGRGRNEQFF. CDR3 coding DNA: TGCAGCGTTGGGACAGGGAGAGGTAGGAATGAGCAGTTCTTC. The chain carries TRBV29-1 and TRBJ2-1; 8 bases align to TRBD1. CDR1 SQVTM and CDR2 ANQGSEA come from the germline V gene. CDR3 length equals 14 residues. The V and J ends lost 4 bases and 7 bases, in that order; junction bases with no gene match: 9.